This entry lists 5 T cell receptor beta chains sequenced from one sample in a study of blood T cell repertoires in COVID-19. Clones were sequenced by immunoSEQ multiplex PCR, and TCRdb holds only the in-frame ones, with some missing. The repertoire consists of around 88,000 clones, with more than 85% occurring once and the leading ten covering roughly 1.7%. The sequenced sample was peripheral blood. All receptors derive from a man between 60 and 75 years old with acute or convalescent COVID-19.

The CDR3 loop is CSLGTGGFYNEQFF. Here the CDR3 DNA reads TGCAGCTTAGGGACAGGGGGCTTCTACAATGAGCAGTTCTTC. The chain is built from TRBV29-1 and TRBJ2-1; 12 bases align to TRBD1. Germline V gene lookup returns CDR1 SQVTM and CDR2 ANQGSEA. V shed 8 bases, J shed 3 bases, and the junction held 5 bases outside the gene matches. The CDR3 totals 14 residues.

This chain joins TRBV7-2 and TRBJ2-7; 9 bases are a match to TRBD1. V shed 4 bases, J shed 2 bases, and the junction held 12 bases outside the gene matches. The CDR3 runs to 17 residues. Per the germline V gene, CDR1 is SGHTA and CDR2 is FQGNSA. The CDR3 spells CASSSGWGTGRPYEQYF. As DNA, the CDR3 is TGTGCCAGCAGCTCAGGCTGGGGGACAGGGAGACCCTACGAGCAGTACTTC.

The chain joins TRBV4-3 to TRBJ1-2, with 7 nucleotides matching TRBD1. The CDR3 is 14 residues long. V lost 5 bases, J lost 5 bases, and 8 bases stayed unmatched. Germline assignment: CDR1 LGHNA and CDR2 YSLEER. This CDR3 reads CASSDRDRGYGYTF. As DNA, the CDR3 is TGCGCCAGCAGCGACCGGGACAGAGGGTATGGCTACACCTTC.

A single count supports this clone. V is TRBV5-1 and J is TRBJ1-3; 8 bases fit TRBD1. The V gene's germline CDR1 is SGHRS and CDR2 YFSETQ. There are 16 residues in the CDR3. The V gene end was trimmed by 4 bases and the J gene end by 0 bases; junction bases not matched to a gene: 6. As DNA, the CDR3 is TGCGCCAGCAGCGTTACAGGGGGATCCTCTGGAAACACCATATATTTT. It translates to CASSVTGGSSGNTIYF.

Only one count was recorded for this clone. J is TRBJ2-4 and V is TRBV19; D is perhaps TRBD2 (6 bases). The CDR3 covers 13 residues. CDR1 and CDR2 (germline): LNHDA, SQIVND (reference sequence). The V and J ends lost 7 bases and 0 bases respectively, with 7 bases between them. CDR3 bases: TGTGCCAGTACGGGGGTAGCCAAAAACATTCAGTACTTC. Translating gives CASTGVAKNIQYF.